A selection of T cell receptor beta chains follows, all from one sample in a study of cytomegalovirus exposure and HLA in healthy donors. Using immunoSEQ multiplex PCR, the repertoire was profiled, and TCRdb retains in-frame clones only, with some absent. The data hold approximately 120,000 clones, with 78% observed a single time. The sequencing input was PBMCs. The source of these receptors is a man aged 35 to 55 in good health and CMV-seronegative. Each CDR3 is given with its conserved first and last residue. D genes are given only for firm matches.

j_gene | d_gene | v_gene | CDR3aa
TRBJ2-2 | - | TRBV4-1 | CASSQGTGLPTGELFF
TRBJ1-3 | - | TRBV11-3 | CASSLMSGRGNTIYF
TRBJ2-6 | - | TRBV30 | CAWSHRARGANVLTF
TRBJ1-1 | - | TRBV7-2 | CASSFGLFTEAFF
TRBJ2-3 | TRBD1 | TRBV5-5 | CASSFAGQTGGTDTQYF
TRBJ2-7 | - | TRBV5-6 | CASSLGQSPVSTGEQYF
TRBJ2-6 | TRBD1 | TRBV7-3 | CASSLSGTGGAGANGLTF
TRBJ2-3 | TRBD2 | TRBV14 | CASSALAGFFSYF
TRBJ2-5 | - | TRBV6-1 | CASRHLETQYF
TRBJ1-6 | TRBD1 | TRBV15 | CATSRDTGGGSPLHF
TRBJ2-7 | TRBD2 | TRBV11-2 | CASTPGLAGPAFEQYF
TRBJ2-2 | TRBD1 | TRBV19 | CASSGTGTGELFF
TRBJ1-2 | TRBD1 | TRBV2 | CATRVDRGGYGYTF
TRBJ1-6 | - | TRBV5-1 | CASSLGAADFYSPLHF
TRBJ2-1 | - | TRBV14 | CASSQTRGRGEQFF
TRBJ2-5 | - | TRBV2 | CASSEKRVWETQYF
TRBJ1-1 | - | TRBV14 | CASRPRQWGMNTEAFF
TRBJ2-1 | - | TRBV11-3 | CASSLGTALGEQFF
TRBJ2-2 | TRBD2 | TRBV9 | CASSSTSGGAPGELFF
TRBJ1-1 | TRBD1 | TRBV4-3 | CASSQDSGTGSMAFF
TRBJ2-5 | - | TRBV9 | CASSVVPIQETQYF
TRBJ1-2 | - | TRBV27 | CASKQGFGYGYTF
TRBJ2-2 | - | TRBV4-3 | CASSQGQDINTGELFF
TRBJ2-7 | - | TRBV7-9 | CASSLYPRQTSYEQYF
TRBJ1-2 | TRBD1 | TRBV7-2 | CASSPGAGTGGFGYTF
TRBJ2-5 | TRBD1 | TRBV5-4 | CASSLDGQGAETQYF
TRBJ2-7 | TRBD1 | TRBV6-5 | CASSYDTTGGSYEQYF
TRBJ2-7 | - | TRBV7-2 | CASSPPSYEQYF
TRBJ1-4 | - | TRBV19 | CASSRRANEKLFF
TRBJ2-5 | - | TRBV14 | CASSRWGQQETQYF
TRBJ1-1 | TRBD1 | TRBV6-5 | CASSRSGGYTEAFF
TRBJ2-5 | - | TRBV7-2 | CASTLGAEQETQYF
TRBJ1-5 | TRBD1 | TRBV6-5 | CASSLDRDQPQHF
TRBJ1-5 | TRBD1 | TRBV27 | CASSQGRDQPQHF
TRBJ2-7 | - | TRBV2 | CASLAGSSYEQYF
TRBJ2-7 | - | TRBV9 | CASSVGAGIYEQYF
TRBJ1-1 | - | TRBV9 | CASSPGGLTEAFF
TRBJ2-1 | - | TRBV2 | CASSERLGVSYNEQFF
TRBJ1-5 | - | TRBV10-3 | CAISEKGAEQPQHF
TRBJ2-5 | TRBD2 | TRBV30 | CAWRRLSGGAWETQYF
TRBJ1-3 | - | TRBV5-6 | CASSLIILGGSGNTIYF
TRBJ2-2 | - | TRBV5-4 | CASSFEETGELFF
TRBJ2-2 | TRBD1 | TRBV9 | CASSYLGGTGITGELFF
TRBJ1-2 | TRBD1 | TRBV18 | CASSPGQKINYGYTF
TRBJ2-5 | - | TRBV7-7 | CASSLDGAAETQYF
TRBJ1-5 | - | TRBV9 | CASSVAPEEGGNQPQHF
TRBJ1-5 | - | TRBV29-1 | CSVRTASNQPQHF
TRBJ2-7 | - | TRBV10-3 | CAIRNGHAYEQYF
TRBJ1-3 | - | TRBV5-8 | CASSLGGTSLSGNTIYF
TRBJ2-3 | - | TRBV28 | CASSFSGRGGTDTQYF
TRBJ2-2 | - | TRBV5-4 | CASSWGTQGPAGELFF
TRBJ2-3 | TRBD2 | TRBV6-6 | CASSDSTSGGDTQYF
TRBJ1-3 | - | TRBV4-2 | CASSQEPGIQSGNTIYF